Each of the 8 T cell receptor beta chains below was sequenced from the same sample in a study of siplizumab effects on memory and regulatory T cells. Generated by immunoSEQ multiplex PCR, the TCRdb table keeps only in-frame clones and is missing some. Among about 120,000 clones listed, 90% to 95% were seen once. Sequenced input: non-Treg CD4+ T cells sorted from blood. These receptors were obtained from a human donor in good health.

This clone appeared once. The chain links TRBV28 to TRBJ2-3; unclear D gene. The CDR3 sequence is 13 residues long. Trimming took 5 bases from V and 7 from J, leaving 13 bases between them. Germline CDR1 and CDR2: MDHEN and SYDVKM. The chain's CDR3 is CASSPPSEHTQYF. In DNA form, the CDR3 reads TGTGCCAGCAGTCCCCCTAGTGAACATACGCAGTATTTT. Looking up the rest from reference TRBV28 and TRBJ2-3 gives the full variable domain: DVKVTQSSRYLVKRTGEKVFLECVQDMDHENMFWYRQDPGLGLRLIYFSYDVKMKEKGDIPEGYSVSREKKERFSLILESASTNQTSMYLCASSPPSEHTQYFGPGTRLTVL.

V gene TRBV6-6 combines with J gene TRBJ2-1; D not resolved. There are 15 residues in the CDR3. V was clipped by 7 bases and J by 4 bases, with 17 bases between them. Per the germline V gene, CDR1 is MNHNY and CDR2 is SVGAGI (reference sequence). DNA for the CDR3: TGTGCCAGCAAGCCCCGGTCCATTGGGTACAATGAGCAGTTCTTC. Translating gives CASKPRSIGYNEQFF.

The chain carries TRBV7-3 and TRBJ2-2; D is perhaps TRBD1 (5 bases). The germline CDR1 and CDR2 sequences are SGHTA and FQGTGA. Trimming cost V 7 bases and J 4 bases, with 13 bases left between them. The CDR3 runs to 14 residues. CDR3 region: CASKITGTTGELFF. The CDR3 bases are TGTGCCAGCAAAATTACAGGAACCACCGGGGAGCTGTTTTTT.

V usage is TRBV21-1 and J usage is TRBJ1-4. TRBV21-1 is termed a pseudogene. The CDR3 totals 14 residues. The CDR3 DNA sequence: TGTGCCAGCAGCAAAGGGTCCGGGGGGGAAAAACTGTTTTTT. Protein sequence: CASSKGSGGEKLFF.

The CDR3: CASSLGLAGGTDTQYF. CDR3 DNA sequence: TGCGCCAGCAGCTTGGGGCTAGCGGGGGGAACAGATACGCAGTATTTT. The chain combines TRBV5-1 with TRBJ2-3; the match to TRBD2 covers 11 bases. Trimming at V came to 0 bases and at J to 3 bases, leaving 3 bases not matched to a gene. The CDR3 covers 16 residues. Germline values: CDR1 SGHRS, CDR2 YFSETQ. The variable domain in full, completed from reference TRBV5-1 and TRBJ2-3, reads KAGVTQTPRYLIKTRGQQVTLSCSPISGHRSVSWYQQTPGQGLQFLFEYFSETQRNKGNFPGRFSGRQFSNSRSEMNVSTLELGDSALYLCASSLGLAGGTDTQYFGPGTRLTVL.

This rearrangement joins TRBV5-4 to TRBJ2-7; 7 positions agree with TRBD2. The CDR3 length is 15 residues. Germline V gene data show CDR1 as SGHNT and CDR2 as YYREEE (reference sequence). The J segment lost 3 bases and the V segment lost 2 bases, leaving 8 bases of the junction unmatched. The CDR3 protein is CASSLGGGSFYEQYF. As DNA, the CDR3 is TGTGCCAGCAGCTTAGGCGGGGGTTCCTTCTACGAGCAGTACTTC.

The chain uses TRBV7-2 and TRBJ2-1; possibly TRBD1 or TRBD2 for D (6 bases each). Looked up from germline, CDR1 is SGHTA and CDR2 is FQGNSA. This CDR3 contains 13 residues. Trimming pared 1 base from V and 10 bases from J, leaving 11 bases between. CDR3 amino acids: CASSLDGGEEQFF. The DNA of the CDR3 is TGTGCCAGCAGCTTAGACGGGGGCGAAGAGCAGTTCTTC.

This clone was seen only a few times. The chain recombines TRBV11-3 with TRBJ2-7; D call uncertain. Germline V gene lookup returns CDR1 SGHNT and CDR2 YENEEA. Trimming removed 8 bases at V and 3 bases at J, with 8 bases between. This CDR3 has 11 amino acids. CDR3 in DNA: TGTGCCAGCTCCGGCCGCTACGAGCAGTACTTC. Translation: CASSGRYEQYF.